What follows are 14 T cell receptor beta chains derived from one specimen sequenced in a study of T-cell reconstitution after alpha-beta-depleted transplantation in children (dated by TCRdb to about 2016). Library preparation employed PCR. Sequencing was performed on an Illumina HiSeq 2500. To normalize quantification of the TCRbeta repertoire, the TCR libraries were built with molecular barcoding that relied on unique molecular identifiers. In TCRdb, the public reads were trimmed at Q25 with fastp and aligned with MiXCR, with productive beta chains retained. Rows matching on CDR3 protein sequence are summarized as one entry with the most common DNA and genes. This sample holds hundreds of thousands of distinct CDR3 sequences; around 15% were observed only once. The top ten clonotypes cover around 43% of the sample. What this sample's treatment or condition label stands for: allogeneic hematopoietic cell transplantation with graft depleted of TCRalphabeta T cells and CD19 B cells.

The specimen was PBMCs, mostly from graft donor cells, collected 360 days after TCRalphabeta/CD19-depleted stem cell transplant. Source of these receptors: a male patient between 2 and 10 years old who had a stem cell transplant for acute lymphoblastic leukemia, so the T cells may come from the graft donor.

A remark on this clonotype: In this CDR3 the conserved last residue, phenylalanine or tryptophan, is missing, so a read error is likely. V usage is TRBV5-5 and J usage is TRBJ2-2; no firm D call. This CDR3 is 14 amino acids long. The V gene's germline CDR1 is SGHKS and CDR2 YYEKEE (reference sequence). Trimming took 3 bases from V and 0 from J, leaving 6 bases between them. The DNA of the CDR3 is TGTGCCAGCAGCTCCAGTCCGAACACCGGGGAGCTGTTTTGT. This sequence encodes CASSSSPNTGELFC.

This clonotype occurred many times. The chain has TRBV10-3 and TRBJ1-6; unclear D gene. The CDR3 spans 15 residues. V was shortened by 2 bases and J by 7 bases, with 12 bases between the two germline ends. Germline V lookup: CDR1 ENHRY, CDR2 SYGVKD. The DNA of the CDR3 is TGTGCCATCAGTGAGGACATGTCTGGAAATTCACCCCTCCACTTT. Protein sequence: CAISEDMSGNSPLHF.

The chain has TRBV5-1 and TRBJ2-1, with 13 positions matching TRBD2. The J segment lost 8 bases and the V segment lost 4 bases, leaving 6 bases of the junction unmatched. This CDR3 is 15 amino acids long. In germline, CDR1 is SGHRS, CDR2 YFSETQ. The CDR3 reads CASSPGLAGWDEQFF. CDR3 coding DNA: TGCGCCAGCAGCCCGGGACTAGCGGGATGGGATGAGCAGTTCTTC.

The chain has TRBV18 and TRBJ2-4; D is unresolved. The CDR3 has 18 amino acids. The germline V and J ends were trimmed by 2 bases and 1 base, with 18 bases remaining between them. The germline V gene has CDR1 KGHSH and CDR2 LQKENI. For the CDR3, the DNA is TGTGCCAGCTCACCAACTGGGCTCTCCCACCTGGCCAAAAACATTCAGTACTTC. It is translated as CASSPTGLSHLAKNIQYF.

This clonotype was recorded at least ten times. This chain connects TRBV7-3 to TRBJ2-1; possibly TRBD2 for D (6 bases). There are 13 residues in the CDR3. With 4 bases removed from V and 5 bases from J, the gap between germline ends came to 9 bases. Germline CDR1 and CDR2: SGHTA and FQGTGA. CDR3 DNA sequence: TGTGCCAGCAGCTCGACTAGGAACAATGAGCAGTTCTTC. Protein: CASSSTRNNEQFF.

This clonotype was counted only a few times. The V gene is TRBV4-3, the J gene TRBJ2-7; 12 bases align to TRBD2. This CDR3 comprises 16 residues. The ends lost 3 bases at V and 6 bases at J; junction bases unmatched: 9. Per the germline V gene, CDR1 is LGHNA and CDR2 is YSLEER. The CDR3 loop reads CASSQDLAGGPGEQYF. Written as DNA, the CDR3 is TGCGCCAGCAGCCAGGATCTAGCGGGAGGGCCCGGCGAGCAGTACTTC.

This clonotype appeared many times. The chain couples TRBV28 to TRBJ2-7; D remains unclear. CDR3 length: 11 residues. With 6 bases removed from V and 3 bases from J, the gap between germline ends came to 6 bases. Germline-derived CDR1 and CDR2 are MDHEN and SYDVKM. The CDR3 nucleotides read TGTGCCAGCAGCTTGAACTACGAGCAGTACTTC. Its translation: CASSLNYEQYF.

At least ten counts were recorded for this clonotype. The chain carries TRBV20-1 and TRBJ2-5; 7 bases are a match to TRBD2. This CDR3 region has 16 residues. In germline, CDR1 is DFQATT, CDR2 SNEGSKA (reference sequence). V shed 3 bases and J 4 bases; nucleotides not matched to a gene: 14. The CDR3: CSASLTGGLPGETQYF. The DNA for the CDR3 is TGCAGTGCTAGTTTGACCGGGGGGTTGCCGGGAGAGACCCAGTACTTC.

This clonotype showed up just a few times. The rearrangement links TRBV28 to TRBJ2-7; D not certain. Germline loops: CDR1 MDHEN, CDR2 SYDVKM. The V and J ends lost 1 base and 3 bases respectively, with 16 bases between them. The CDR3 is 16 amino acids. CDR3 amino acids: CASSLFATRRHYEQYF. CDR3 sequence (DNA): TGTGCCAGCAGTTTATTTGCGACAAGAAGGCACTACGAGCAGTACTTC.

This chain links TRBV4-1 with TRBJ2-1; TRBD2 matches at 12 bases. The trim removed 4 bases at V and 3 bases at J, leaving 13 bases unmatched. CDR3 length equals 19 residues. The V gene's germline CDR1 is MGHRA and CDR2 YSYEKL. CDR3 sequence reads: CASSPTEGASGRVYNEQFF. CDR3 DNA sequence: TGCGCCAGCAGCCCCACGGAGGGGGCTAGCGGGAGGGTCTACAATGAGCAGTTCTTC.

The chain uses TRBV11-1 and TRBJ2-3; 10 bases fit TRBD2. The ends lost 3 bases at V and 2 bases at J; junction bases unmatched: 17. This CDR3 comprises 20 residues. Germline assignment: CDR1 SGHAT and CDR2 FQDESV (reference sequence). DNA for the CDR3: TGTGCCAGCAGCTTGGGGATAGGGCTAGCGGGAGCCGAGGTCACAGATACGCAGTATTTT. Encoded protein: CASSLGIGLAGAEVTDTQYF.

This clonotype was detected ten times or more. V is TRBV30 and J is TRBJ2-5, with D hard to call. This CDR3 region has 12 residues. The germline V gene encodes CDR1 GTSNPN and CDR2 SVGIG (reference sequence). The V gene lost 2 bases and the J gene lost 4 bases, with 8 bases spanning the gap. In DNA, the CDR3 is TGTGCCTGGAGTAACAATGGAGAGACCCAGTACTTC. This sequence encodes CAWSNNGETQYF.

The rearrangement uses TRBV12-3 or TRBV12-4 and TRBJ2-2; TRBD1 matches at 8 bases. V was clipped by 5 bases and J by 6 bases; unmatched bases: 8. This CDR3 has 15 amino acids. CDR3 coding DNA: TGTGCCAGCAGTCGCGGCCGGACAGGGTCCGGGGAGCTGTTTTTT. This codes for CASSRGRTGSGELFF.

This chain joins TRBV29-1 and TRBJ2-7; tentative D call: TRBD1 (5 bases). Germline loops: CDR1 SQVTM, CDR2 ANQGSEA. V was clipped by 7 bases and J by 5 bases, with 18 bases between them. The CDR3 extends over 13 amino acids. CDR3 residues: CSAGRGSRHEQYF. CDR3 bases: TGCAGCGCAGGTAGGGGAAGCCGCCACGAGCAGTACTTC.